The 24 T cell receptor beta chains listed next were all sequenced from one sample in a study of CD8 T cells in ankylosing spondylitis. MiXCR, applied by TCRdb to the 5' RACE reads, yields one record per CDR3 protein. The sample holds about 220,000 distinct CDR3 sequences; about 10% are singletons and the top ten take about a fifth. The sequenced sample was blood, either unsorted or a sorted T cell fraction (not recorded which). These TCRs come from a male donor with ankylosing spondylitis or in good health (not recorded which).

This clonotype was counted a few times. The J gene is TRBJ2-4, the V gene TRBV19; D is possibly TRBD1 (6 bases). V was pared by 7 bases and J by 7 bases, with 14 bases between. The CDR3 is 13 amino acids. Germline V gene lookup returns CDR1 LNHDA and CDR2 SQIVND (reference sequence). CDR3 amino acids: CASNADSPNIQYF. DNA of the CDR3: TGTGCCAGTAATGCGGACAGCCCTAACATTCAGTACTTC. The full variable domain, rest sourced from reference TRBV19 and TRBJ2-4, is DGGITQSPKYLFRKEGQNVTLSCEQNLNHDAMYWYRQDPGQGLRLIYYSQIVNDFQKGDIAEGYSVSREKKESFPLTVTSAQKNPTAFYLCASNADSPNIQYFGAGTRLSVL.

In this sample, this clonotype turned up many times. The rearrangement links TRBV28 to TRBJ2-3; 9 bases fit TRBD2. This CDR3 comprises 15 residues. With V trimmed by 5 bases and J by 3 bases, 6 bases remained unmatched. CDR1 is MDHEN and CDR2 is SYDVKM in the germline V gene. Here the CDR3 reads CASSHSGGGTDTQYF. The CDR3 region has the DNA TGTGCCAGCAGTCATAGCGGGGGAGGAACAGATACGCAGTATTTT.

This clonotype was observed at least ten times. The chain links TRBV7-3 to TRBJ2-1, with unresolved D. There are 15 residues in the CDR3. V was shortened by 3 bases and J by 0 bases, with 9 bases between the two germline ends. The germline V gene has CDR1 SGHTA and CDR2 FQGTGA. The CDR3 is CASSFDFGSYNEQFF. CDR3 nucleotide sequence: TGTGCCAGCAGCTTTGACTTTGGCTCCTACAATGAGCAGTTCTTC.

This clonotype was picked up many times. In DNA form, the CDR3 reads TGCAGTGCTAGAGAAGAGAGGACGGGGGGCTACACCTTC. Amino acids: CSAREERTGGYTF. The chain employs TRBV20-1 and TRBJ1-2; the D is unclear. This CDR3 spans 13 amino acids. Germline assignment: CDR1 DFQATT and CDR2 SNEGSKA (reference sequence). Trimming took off 0 bases at V and 8 bases at J, with 13 bases between the two ends.

In its sample, this clonotype was seen many times. The rearrangement uses TRBV3-1 and TRBJ2-2, with 8 bases that match TRBD2. The CDR3 spans 16 residues. V trimming: 4 bases; J trimming: 5 bases; junction bases outside the gene matches: 9. From germline, CDR1 is LGHDT and CDR2 YNNKEL (reference sequence). The CDR3 loop reads CASSLMGLVVTGELFF. The CDR3 DNA reads TGTGCCAGCAGCCTCATGGGACTAGTTGTTACCGGGGAGCTGTTTTTT.

V usage is TRBV5-1 and J usage is TRBJ2-5; D unclear. The V and J ends lost 0 bases and 4 bases respectively, with 13 bases between them. In germline, CDR1 is SGHRS, CDR2 YFSETQ. This CDR3 has 15 residues. The CDR3 DNA follows: TGCGCCAGCAGCTTGGCCGGAAGTTCGGGAGAGACCCAGTACTTC. This codes for CASSLAGSSGETQYF.

This clonotype has ten or more counts. The chain employs TRBV20-1 and TRBJ1-6, with TRBD1 matching over 7 bases. CDR3 length equals 14 residues. V lost 0 bases to trimming and J lost 10 bases; unmatched junction nucleotides: 6. Per germline, CDR1 DFQATT and CDR2 SNEGSKA (reference sequence). CDR3 in DNA: TGCAGTGCTAGAGAAAGGGGGCGCGACTCACCCCTCCACTTT. As protein: CSARERGRDSPLHF.

The sample holds a few counts of this clonotype. The chain is built from TRBV11-2 and TRBJ2-3; 10 nucleotides agree with TRBD2. The trim removed 2 bases at V and 1 base at J, leaving 9 bases unmatched. The germline V gene encodes CDR1 SGHAT and CDR2 FQNNGV. The CDR3 runs to 18 residues. CDR3 region: CASSLKRGGGRGTDTQYF. The CDR3 DNA reads as TGTGCCAGCAGCTTAAAGCGGGGGGGCGGTCGGGGCACAGATACGCAGTATTTT.

At least ten counts were recorded for this clonotype. The chain joins TRBV5-1 to TRBJ1-1, with 7 bases aligning to TRBD1. CDR1 is SGHRS, CDR2 YFSETQ, per germline. CDR3 size: 16 residues. V shed 2 bases and J 4 bases; nucleotides not matched to a gene: 11. CDR3 sequence (DNA): TGCGCCAGCAGCTTTTCCTCCAGGGGGAGAGGCACTGAAGCTTTCTTT. Its translation is CASSFSSRGRGTEAFF.

This clonotype was seen a handful of times. One junction end does not reproduce the germline sequence, and a read error may be involved. V gene TRBV12-3 or TRBV12-4 combines with J gene TRBJ2-5, with 8 bases aligning to TRBD2. The CDR3 contains 13 residues. The CDR3 spells CASSIAGRETQYF. The CDR3 bases are TGTGCCAGCAGTATAGCGGGGCGGGAGACCCAGTACTTC.

This clonotype showed up many times. The V gene is TRBV5-1, the J gene TRBJ2-3, with TRBD2 as a possible D gene (6 bases). Trimming took 0 bases from V and 2 from J, leaving 7 bases between them. The germline CDR1 and CDR2 sequences are SGHRS and YFSETQ. The CDR3 has 14 amino acids. The CDR3 reads CASSLGRVTDTQYF. CDR3 sequence (DNA): TGCGCCAGCAGCTTGGGGAGGGTCACAGATACGCAGTATTTT.

In regard to this clonotype: Since no conserved phenylalanine or tryptophan closes the CDR3, a read error is the likely cause. The V gene is TRBV28, the J gene TRBJ2-4, with TRBD1 identical over 7 bases. The trim removed 6 bases at V and 0 bases at J, leaving 8 bases unmatched. Germline lookup yields CDR1 MDHEN and CDR2 SYDVKM. There are 16 residues in the CDR3. CDR3 sequence (DNA): TGTGCCAGCAGCCAACAGGGGTTTGCAGCCAAAAACATTCAGTACATC. This sequence encodes CASSQQGFAAKNIQYI.

This clonotype was observed once. J is TRBJ2-1 and V is TRBV12-2; the table assigns TRBD2, which was not confirmed against the DNA. TRBV12-2 is a documented pseudogene. CDR3 length equals 15 residues. DNA for the CDR3: TGTGCAAGTCGCTTAGCGATGCTAGCTGGAGATGAGCAGTTCTTC. This encodes CASRLAMLAGDEQFF.

This clonotype was observed at least ten times. For the CDR3, the DNA is TGTGCCAGCAGCTTAGATGAACCTGACAGAGCCGACTACGAGCAGTACTTC. This sequence encodes CASSLDEPDRADYEQYF. V and J are TRBV11-2 and TRBJ2-7, with D possibly TRBD1 on 5 matching bases. The V end lost 0 bases, the J end lost 3 bases, and 18 bases lay between the germline ends. CDR3 length: 17 residues. The V gene's germline CDR1 is SGHAT and CDR2 FQNNGV.

The table lists this clonotype with a few counts. The rearrangement uses TRBV30 and TRBJ1-2; D not resolved. Trimming shortened V by 1 base and J by 3 bases, and 6 bases separated the two germline ends. CDR1 and CDR2 (germline): GTSNPN, SVGIG (reference sequence). CDR3 size: 12 residues. The CDR3 DNA is TGTGCCTGGAGTGCCGTTCACTATGGCTACACCTTC. Its protein is CAWSAVHYGYTF.

There are many counts of this clonotype. The chain links TRBV7-9 to TRBJ2-5, with TRBD1 as a possible D gene (6 bases). This CDR3 has 14 amino acids. The V end was cut by 0 bases, the J end by 1 base, with 6 bases between. The germline gives CDR1 SEHNR, CDR2 FQNEAQ (reference sequence). The CDR3 reads CASSLATGQETQYF. CDR3 DNA: TGTGCCAGCAGCTTAGCGACAGGCCAAGAGACCCAGTACTTC.

There are many counts of this clonotype. The chain is built from TRBV20-1 and TRBJ1-4; D possibly corresponds to TRBD1 (5 bases). CDR1 and CDR2 from the germline V gene are DFQATT and SNEGSKA (reference sequence). The CDR3 runs to 16 residues. Deletions cut 2 bases from V and 0 bases from J, with 13 bases between. The CDR3 protein is CSARSGRQTTNEKLFF. The CDR3 nucleotides are TGCAGTGCTAGATCGGGTCGACAGACAACTAATGAAAAACTGTTTTTT.

The table lists this clonotype with a few counts. The chain combines TRBV19 with TRBJ1-2; 11 nucleotides line up with TRBD1. The germline V gene has CDR1 LNHDA and CDR2 SQIVND (reference sequence). This CDR3 is 15 amino acids long. The V segment lost 5 bases and the J segment 7 bases; nucleotides outside the gene matches: 9. CDR3 protein: CASSLDRGRDGGYTF. The CDR3 region has the DNA TGTGCCAGTAGTTTGGACAGGGGGCGAGATGGTGGCTACACCTTC.

This clonotype was recorded many times. This chain joins TRBV27 and TRBJ2-3, with a weak D call TRBD1 (5 bases). Germline lookup yields CDR1 MNHEY and CDR2 SMNVEV (reference sequence). This CDR3 has 14 residues. Trimming removed 3 bases at V and 3 bases at J, with 10 bases between. As DNA, the CDR3 is TGTGCCAGCAGTTTGTTCCAGGGAACAGATACGCAGTATTTT. It codes for CASSLFQGTDTQYF.

This clonotype occurred a few times. The CDR3 region is CSARDTLIYQPQHF. The CDR3 region has the DNA TGCAGTGCTAGAGACACGCTAATTTATCAGCCCCAGCATTTT. V and J are TRBV20-1 and TRBJ1-5; D is ambiguous. Germline CDR1 reads DFQATT; CDR2 reads SNEGSKA (reference sequence). V lost 0 bases and J lost 5, with 11 bases in between. The CDR3 totals 14 residues.

In the case of this clonotype: Possible read error: a much larger clone is one base away. This chain uses TRBV20-1 with TRBJ1-2; TRBD1 might be the D (5 bases). CDR1 and CDR2 (germline): DFQATT, SNEGSKA (reference sequence). The length of the CDR3 is 14 residues. The V and J ends lost 5 bases and 6 bases respectively, with 19 bases between them. This CDR3 reads CSASTATTNDGYTF. The CDR3 bases are TGCAGTGCTTCGACAGCCACGACAAACGATGGCTACACCTTC.

The chain is built from TRBV20-1 and TRBJ2-2; tentatively, D is TRBD1 or TRBD2 (5 bases each). The CDR3 sequence is 14 residues long. With 5 bases removed from V and 6 bases from J, the gap between germline ends came to 16 bases. CDR1 DFQATT and CDR2 SNEGSKA come from the germline V gene (reference sequence). The CDR3 here is CSAWDPQSAGELFF. For the CDR3, the DNA is TGCAGTGCTTGGGACCCCCAGTCAGCCGGGGAGCTGTTTTTT.

The chain carries TRBV14 and TRBJ2-1, with 7 nucleotides matching TRBD2. Germline V CDR1 and CDR2: SGHDN, FVKESK. CDR3 size: 13 residues. After removal of 6 bases from V and 5 bases from J, the junction contained 4 bases not matched to a gene. Written as DNA, the CDR3 is TGTGCCAGCAGGAGTCTAGCGGACAATGAGCAGTTCTTC. Its translation is CASRSLADNEQFF.

This clonotype was counted many times. A read error may account for a junction end that differs from germline. This rearrangement joins TRBV29-1 to TRBJ2-1; 9 nucleotides match TRBD1. In germline, CDR1 is SQVTM, CDR2 ANQGSEA. This CDR3 is 11 amino acids long. This chain's CDR3 is CSAKTGTGLIF. CDR3 nucleotides: TGCAGCGCAAAGACCGGGACAGGGCTGATCTTC.